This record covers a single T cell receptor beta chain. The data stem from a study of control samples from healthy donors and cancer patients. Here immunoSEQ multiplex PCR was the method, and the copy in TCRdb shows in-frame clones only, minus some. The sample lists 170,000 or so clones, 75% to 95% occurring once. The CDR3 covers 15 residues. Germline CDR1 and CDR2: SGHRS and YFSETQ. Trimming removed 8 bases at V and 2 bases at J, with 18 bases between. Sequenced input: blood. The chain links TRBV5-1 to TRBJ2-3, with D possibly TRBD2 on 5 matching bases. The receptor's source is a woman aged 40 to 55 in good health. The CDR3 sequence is CASEKSGDITDTQYF. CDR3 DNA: TGCGCCAGTGAGAAATCCGGGGATATCACAGATACGCAGTATTTT.